One sample yielded the 17 T cell receptor beta chains listed below, sequenced in a study of blood T cell repertoires in COVID-19. Produced via immunoSEQ multiplex PCR; TCRdb's table is partial and in-frame only. The data contain about 50,000 clones, approximately 80% of them singletons. The source material was peripheral blood. All receptors derive from a man in his fifties or sixties with acute or convalescent COVID-19.

V usage is TRBV9 and J usage is TRBJ2-7, with TRBD2 as a possible D gene (5 bases). V lost 1 base, J lost 2 bases, and 10 bases lay in between. This CDR3 comprises 14 residues. Germline CDR1 is SGDLS and CDR2 is YYNGEE. This CDR3 is CASSVTVGAYEQYF. The CDR3 DNA reads TGTGCCAGCAGCGTAACGGTCGGGGCCTACGAGCAGTACTTC.

This chain connects TRBV6-4 to TRBJ2-3, with 9 positions matching TRBD1. V was clipped by 8 bases and J by 7 bases; unmatched bases: 10. CDR1 MRHNA and CDR2 SNTAGT come from the germline V gene. There are 14 residues in the CDR3. The CDR3 region has the DNA TGTGCCAGCTCAGACAGGGGGTATCGAAATACGCAGTATTTT. It is translated as CASSDRGYRNTQYF.

CDR3 sequence (DNA): TGCAGTGCGGGACACCAAAACACCATATATTTT. It yields the protein CSAGHQNTIYF. The chain uses TRBV20-1 and TRBJ1-3; D perhaps matches TRBD1 (6 bases). This CDR3 comprises 11 residues. The V gene lost 6 bases and the J gene lost 6 bases, with 9 bases spanning the gap. Germline loops: CDR1 DFQATT, CDR2 SNEGSKA (reference sequence).

The chain links TRBV9 to TRBJ1-1; D is possibly TRBD1 (5 bases). Germline lookup yields CDR1 SGDLS and CDR2 YYNGEE. Trimming took off 0 bases at V and 5 bases at J, with 17 bases between the two ends. The CDR3 runs to 16 residues. This CDR3 reads CASSVEGFSGVTEAFF. The DNA for the CDR3 is TGTGCCAGCAGCGTAGAAGGTTTCTCGGGGGTAACTGAAGCTTTCTTT.

This chain connects TRBV30 to TRBJ2-1, with TRBD2 matching over 14 bases. This CDR3 comprises 12 residues. In germline, CDR1 is GTSNPN, CDR2 SVGIG (reference sequence). Losses at the gene ends were 3 bases for V and 12 bases for J; bases not matched to a gene: 1. The CDR3 loop is CAWRTSGGGQFF. CDR3 DNA: TGTGCCTGGAGGACTAGCGGGGGGGGGCAGTTCTTC.

The chain uses TRBV24-1 and TRBJ2-5; 7 nucleotides align to TRBD1. Losses at the gene ends were 3 bases for V and 4 bases for J; bases not matched to a gene: 4. The CDR3 contains 14 residues. The germline CDR1 and CDR2 sequences are KGHDR and SFDVKD. CDR3 nucleotides: TGTGCCACCAGTGATCATACAGGGGCAGAGACCCAGTACTTC. Translated, it gives CATSDHTGAETQYF.

The V call is TRBV9, the J call TRBJ1-3, with 7 bases fitting TRBD1. The germline V gene encodes CDR1 SGDLS and CDR2 YYNGEE. The CDR3 totals 16 residues. V trimming: 0 bases; J trimming: 4 bases; junction bases outside the gene matches: 7. The CDR3 protein is CASSVEVRGSGNTIYF. CDR3 nucleotides: TGTGCCAGCAGCGTAGAAGTCAGGGGGTCAGGAAACACCATATATTTT.

The chain couples TRBV21-1 to TRBJ1-1; TRBD1, the table's D call, lacks a check against the DNA. TRBV21-1 is reported as a pseudogene. This CDR3 is 14 amino acids long. The CDR3 protein is CVSPGGPGSTEAFF. The DNA of the CDR3 is TGTGTATCTCCAGGGGGACCCGGCTCCACTGAAGCTTTCTTT.

The chain carries TRBV6-1 and TRBJ2-3; 10 bases agree with TRBD2. CDR3 size: 16 residues. The germline V gene has CDR1 MNHNS and CDR2 SASEGT. V was pared by 2 bases and J by 3 bases, with 5 bases of the junction left unmatched. The CDR3 region is CASSEISGGSTDTQYF. The CDR3 nucleotides read TGTGCCAGCAGTGAAATTAGCGGGGGGAGTACAGATACGCAGTATTTT.

The chain uses TRBV2 and TRBJ1-2; D uncertain. The CDR3 consists of 16 residues. V gave up 2 bases and J gave up 4 bases, with 17 bases separating them. Germline lookup yields CDR1 SNHLY and CDR2 FYNNEI. CDR3 loop: CASSETVLAGFYGYTF. The CDR3, as DNA: TGTGCCAGCAGTGAAACTGTCCTAGCGGGGTTCTATGGCTACACCTTC. The full variable domain, with the rest looked up from reference TRBV2 and TRBJ1-2, is EPEVTQTPSHQVTQMGQEVILRCVPISNHLYFYWYRQILGQKVEFLVSFYNNEISEKSEIFDDQFSVERPDGSNFTLKIRSTKLEDSAMYFCASSETVLAGFYGYTFGSGTRLTVV.

This clone was counted a few times. The V call is TRBV27, the J call TRBJ2-7; 7 positions match TRBD1. The germline gives CDR1 MNHEY, CDR2 SMNVEV (reference sequence). V lost 5 bases, J lost 7 bases, and 5 bases stayed unmatched. This CDR3 comprises 12 residues. The CDR3 loop reads CASSPTGVEQYF. CDR3 coding DNA: TGTGCCAGCAGTCCCACAGGGGTTGAGCAGTACTTC.

This clone has a single count. V usage is TRBV25-1 and J usage is TRBJ1-3; the D is unclear. V was clipped by 4 bases and J by 0 bases, with 4 bases between them. Germline assignment: CDR1 MGHDK and CDR2 SYGVNS. The CDR3 covers 13 residues. CDR3 coding DNA: TGTGCCAGCAGTGTCCGCTCTGGAAACACCATATATTTT. Amino acids: CASSVRSGNTIYF.

The V gene is TRBV5-5, the J gene TRBJ2-2; 12 nucleotides align to TRBD1. The V gene end was trimmed by 1 base and the J gene end by 5 bases; junction bases not matched to a gene: 9. CDR1 and CDR2 (germline): SGHKS, YYEKEE (reference sequence). CDR3 length: 18 amino acids. CDR3 loop: CASSLPGQGAKGTGELFF. CDR3 DNA sequence: TGTGCCAGCAGCTTGCCGGGACAGGGGGCAAAGGGGACCGGGGAGCTGTTTTTT.

This clone was seen a handful of times. The CDR3 loop is CASSSPARYEQYF. The DNA of the CDR3 is TGTGCCAGCAGCTCCCCAGCGCGCTACGAGCAGTACTTC. The J gene is TRBJ2-7, the V gene TRBV5-4; D gene ambiguous. From germline, CDR1 is SGHNT and CDR2 YYREEE (reference sequence). V lost 3 bases and J 3 bases, leaving 10 bases between the germline ends. The CDR3 runs 13 residues.

This chain links TRBV7-9 with TRBJ1-1; TRBD1 might be the D (6 bases). The CDR3 has 16 amino acids. Trimming stripped 5 bases from V and 0 bases from J, with 16 bases between. Germline V lookup: CDR1 SEHNR, CDR2 FQNEAQ (reference sequence). The CDR3 sequence is CASSPLVQGMNTEAFF. CDR3 bases: TGTGCCAGCAGCCCCCTCGTCCAGGGGATGAACACTGAAGCTTTCTTT. Full variable domain (remainder filled in from reference TRBV7-9 and TRBJ1-1): DTGVSQNPRHKITKRGQNVTFRCDPISEHNRLYWYRQTLGQGPEFLTYFQNEAQLEKSRLLSDRFSAERPKGSFSTLEIQRTEQGDSAMYLCASSPLVQGMNTEAFFGQGTRLTVV.

The J gene is TRBJ2-1, the V gene TRBV14; a possible D gene is TRBD2 (6 bases). Deletions cut 2 bases from V and 4 bases from J, with 15 bases between. CDR1 and CDR2 (germline): SGHDN, FVKESK. The CDR3 consists of 16 residues. CDR3 loop: CASSQWGESDYNEQFF. The CDR3 DNA reads as TGTGCCAGCAGCCAATGGGGGGAGAGCGATTACAATGAGCAGTTCTTC.

This chain's CDR3 is CASTPDRLNTEAFF. The CDR3 DNA reads as TGTGCCAGTACTCCGGACAGGCTTAACACTGAAGCTTTCTTT. The rearrangement uses TRBV19 and TRBJ1-1; 7 bases are shared with TRBD1. The J segment lost 2 bases and the V segment lost 7 bases, leaving 7 bases of the junction unmatched. In germline, CDR1 is LNHDA, CDR2 SQIVND (reference sequence). This CDR3 region has 14 residues.